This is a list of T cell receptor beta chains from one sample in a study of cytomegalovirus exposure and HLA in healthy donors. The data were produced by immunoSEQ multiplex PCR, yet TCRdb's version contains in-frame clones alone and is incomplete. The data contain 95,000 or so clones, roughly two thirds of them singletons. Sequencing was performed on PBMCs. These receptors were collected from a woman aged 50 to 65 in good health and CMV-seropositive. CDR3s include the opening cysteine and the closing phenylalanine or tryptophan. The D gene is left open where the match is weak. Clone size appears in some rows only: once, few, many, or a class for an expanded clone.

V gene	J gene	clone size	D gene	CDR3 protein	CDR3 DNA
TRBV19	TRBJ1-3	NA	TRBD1	CASSTGQSRNTIYF	TGTGCCAGTAGCACGGGACAGTCAAGAAACACCATATATTTT
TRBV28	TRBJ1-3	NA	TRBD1	CASRVGTATGNTIYF	TGTGCCAGCAGGGTAGGGACAGCCACTGGAAACACCATATATTTT
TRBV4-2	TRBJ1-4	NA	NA	CASSQAGGLDEKLFF	TGTGCCAGCAGCCAAGCGGGGGGTTTAGATGAAAAACTGTTTTTT
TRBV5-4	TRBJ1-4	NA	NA	CASSLAGTVNEKLFF	TGTGCCAGCAGCTTGGCCGGGACTGTTAATGAAAAACTGTTTTTT
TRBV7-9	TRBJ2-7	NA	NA	CASSLGPRGSYEQYF	TGTGCCAGCAGCTTAGGCCCCCGGGGCTCCTACGAGCAGTACTTC
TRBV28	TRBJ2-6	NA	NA	CASSLSGANVLTF	TGTGCCAGCAGCCTCTCTGGGGCCAACGTCCTGACTTTC
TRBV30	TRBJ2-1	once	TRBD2	CAWGLAGKQFF	TGTGCCTGGGGACTAGCGGGTAAGCAGTTCTTC
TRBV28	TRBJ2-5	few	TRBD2	CASSPQSGLAGGLQETQYF	TGTGCCAGCAGTCCACAATCGGGGCTAGCGGGAGGGTTACAAGAGACCCAGTACTTC
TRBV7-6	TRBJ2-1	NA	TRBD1	CASSMGTGAHEQFF	TGTGCCAGCAGCATGGGGACAGGGGCACATGAGCAGTTCTTC
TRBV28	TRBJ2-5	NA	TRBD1	CASRLSGQGAETQYF	TGTGCCAGCAGGCTTAGCGGACAGGGGGCGGAGACCCAGTACTTC
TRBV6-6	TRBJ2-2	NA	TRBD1	CATHWQGDTGELFF	TGTGCCACCCACTGGCAGGGGGACACCGGGGAGCTGTTTTTT
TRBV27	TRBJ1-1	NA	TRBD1	CASSYSTGGTEAFF	TGTGCCAGCAGTTATTCGACAGGGGGGACTGAAGCTTTCTTT
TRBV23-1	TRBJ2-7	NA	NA	CASSQSRGMAYEQYF	TGCGCCAGCAGTCAATCGAGGGGGATGGCCTACGAGCAGTACTTC
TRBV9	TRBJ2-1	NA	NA	CASSVDGVDEQFF	TGTGCCAGCAGCGTAGACGGGGTGGATGAGCAGTTCTTC
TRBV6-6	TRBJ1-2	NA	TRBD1	CASSPDRAYGYTF	TGTGCCAGCAGCCCTGACAGGGCCTATGGCTACACCTTC
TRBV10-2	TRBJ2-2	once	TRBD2	CASSESTGPTSGRTGELFF	TGCGCCAGCAGTGAGTCGACAGGCCCAACTAGCGGGAGGACCGGGGAGCTGTTTTTT
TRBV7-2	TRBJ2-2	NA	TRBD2	CASSLGSQLAGAGELFF	TGTGCCAGCAGCTTAGGTTCACAGCTAGCGGGAGCCGGGGAGCTGTTTTTT
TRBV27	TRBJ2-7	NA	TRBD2	CASSITSGPYEQYF	TGTGCCAGCAGCATAACTAGCGGACCCTACGAGCAGTACTTC
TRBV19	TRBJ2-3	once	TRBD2	CASSLRQRLAGGPDTQYF	TGTGCCAGTAGTCTCCGCCAGCGGCTAGCGGGAGGGCCAGATACGCAGTATTTT
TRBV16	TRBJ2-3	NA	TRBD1	CASSQPRQGGLQKDTQYF	TGTGCCAGCAGCCAGCCCCGACAGGGGGGCTTACAGAAAGATACGCAGTATTTT
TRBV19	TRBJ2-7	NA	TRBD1	CASSIFDRAYEQYF	TGTGCCAGTAGTATTTTTGACAGGGCCTACGAGCAGTACTTC
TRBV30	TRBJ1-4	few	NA	CAWRGAGNEKLFF	TGTGCATGGCGGGGGGCCGGGAATGAAAAACTGTTTTTT
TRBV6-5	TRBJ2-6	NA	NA	CASSTGGANVLTF	TGTGCCAGCAGCACAGGAGGGGCCAACGTCCTGACTTTC
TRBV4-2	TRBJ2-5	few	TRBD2	CASSQDPSGGETQYF	TGTGCCAGCAGCCAAGACCCTAGCGGGGGGGAGACCCAGTACTTC
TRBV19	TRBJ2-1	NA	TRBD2	CASSLRGLAGNEQFF	TGTGCCAGTAGTCTAAGAGGACTAGCGGGGAATGAGCAGTTCTTC
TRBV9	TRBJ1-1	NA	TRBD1	CASSVALTGGTEAFF	TGTGCCAGCAGCGTAGCTTTGACAGGGGGAACTGAAGCTTTCTTT
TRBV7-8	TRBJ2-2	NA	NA	CASSPWNTGELFF	TGTGCCAGCAGCCCGTGGAACACCGGGGAGCTGTTTTTT
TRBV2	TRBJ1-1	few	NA	CASSDTGISEAFF	TGTGCCAGCAGTGATACCGGGATCTCTGAAGCTTTCTTT
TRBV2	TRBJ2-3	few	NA	CASEGLTPSDTQYF	TGTGCCAGCGAGGGACTTACCCCTTCCGATACGCAGTATTTT
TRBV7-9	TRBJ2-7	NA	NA	CASSSSQAYEQYF	TGTGCCAGCAGCTCCTCTCAAGCGTACGAGCAGTACTTC
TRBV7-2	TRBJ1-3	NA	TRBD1	CASSPGGGGNTIYF	TGTGCCAGCAGCCCAGGGGGCGGTGGAAACACCATATATTTT
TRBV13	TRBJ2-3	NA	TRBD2	CASSRSGRARADTQYF	TGTGCCAGCAGCCGAAGCGGGAGGGCCAGGGCAGATACGCAGTATTTT
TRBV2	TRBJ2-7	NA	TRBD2	CASSEVAGPTGEQYF	TGTGCCAGCAGTGAAGTAGCGGGCCCTACGGGGGAGCAGTACTTC
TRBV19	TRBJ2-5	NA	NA	CASSLPRGQSPYETQYF	TGTGCCAGTAGTCTACCTCGAGGACAGAGCCCGTATGAGACCCAGTACTTC
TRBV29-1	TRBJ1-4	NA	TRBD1	CSVARTGGEKLFF	TGCAGCGTAGCCCGGACAGGGGGCGAAAAACTGTTTTTT
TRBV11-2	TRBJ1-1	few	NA	CASSLAGNTEAFF	TGTGCCAGCAGCTTAGCAGGGAACACTGAAGCTTTCTTT
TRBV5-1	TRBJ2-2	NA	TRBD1	CASGAGTGVTGELFF	TGCGCCAGCGGTGCCGGGACAGGGGTCACCGGGGAGCTGTTTTTT
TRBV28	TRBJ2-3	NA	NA	CASSRGRGSTDTQYF	TGTGCCAGCAGTAGAGGGAGAGGGAGCACAGATACGCAGTATTTT
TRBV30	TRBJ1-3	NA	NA	CAWSVKGVAGNTIYF	TGTGCCTGGAGTGTAAAAGGGGTAGCTGGAAACACCATATATTTT
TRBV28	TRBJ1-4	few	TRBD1	CASSFAGGPGGGEKLFF	TGTGCCAGCAGCTTTGCAGGGGGCCCCGGGGGAGGTGAAAAACTGTTTTTT
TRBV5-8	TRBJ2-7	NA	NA	CASSRQGTSYEQYF	TGTGCCAGCAGCCGTCAAGGGACTTCCTACGAGCAGTACTTC
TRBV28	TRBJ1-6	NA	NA	CASSLIDNSPLHF	TGTGCCAGCAGTTTAATAGATAATTCACCCCTCCACTTT
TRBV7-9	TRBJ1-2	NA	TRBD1	CSSSPRTGKGYTF	TGTTCCAGCAGCCCTAGGACAGGGAAGGGCTACACCTTC
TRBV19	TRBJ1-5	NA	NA	CASSSSSEVGQPQHF	TGTGCCAGTAGCTCAAGTTCGGAGGTTGGTCAGCCCCAGCATTTT
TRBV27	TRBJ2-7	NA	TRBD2	CASSLVAGRTSGRGEIYEQYF	TGTGCCAGCAGTTTGGTAGCCGGGAGGACTAGCGGGAGGGGGGAGATCTACGAGCAGTACTTC
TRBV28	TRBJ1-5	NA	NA	CAVPLDRARSGVANQPQHF	TGTGCCGTCCCGCTGGATAGAGCACGATCGGGGGTGGCTAATCAGCCCCAGCATTTT